The present T cell receptor beta chain was sequenced within a study of blood T cell repertoires in COVID-19 (dated by TCRdb to about 2020). As for the study more broadly: The collaborator samples originated in the United States, Italy and Spain and spanned the acute and convalescent phases of COVID-19. The prospective study material was composed of cDNA or gDNA derived from T cells, B-cell-depleted T cells, or PBMCs. Deeply sampled blood TCRbeta repertoires from subjects exposed to, actively infected with, or recovered from COVID-19 were included in the dataset. The repertoires were released in a freely available public database intended as a resource for research on the immune response to SARS-CoV-2. The samples were drawn from two sources: the first 160 participants of the ongoing ImmuneRACE study, and 1,254 subjects contributed by 6 global collaborators. Nearly every sample came with metadata listing a de-identified subject ID, COVID-19 status, age in years and sex. HLA class I and class II types, where available, came from metadata supplied by the sample provider rather than from assay-based typing.

Collaborating institutions collected whole blood in K2EDTA tubes following their own protocols. Collaborator samples were shipped for TCRbeta analysis as frozen whole blood, isolated PBMCs, or DNA extracted from either sample type. General study outcomes and caveats: Clinical and demographic metadata were provided uncurated, with the amount varying by source and participant.

TCRbeta CDR3 regions were amplified from genomic DNA using the immunoSEQ Assay, a bias-controlled multiplex PCR. As for how the authors treated the data: The number of nucleated cells in each sample was estimated from the amplification of reference gene primers within the assay. To quantify the absolute abundance of each unique TCRbeta CDR3 rearrangement, sequence reads were collapsed and filtered. Productive Simpson clonality was computed per sample as the square root of Simpson's diversity index over productive rearrangements. TCRdb stores this immuneACCESS table with in-frame sequences only. Part of the clones is absent; in the studies checked, under half of the shortfall reflects unresolved V genes, and no reason is known for the rest. Clone size and the V and J calls come from that table; the DNA yielded D and trimming. This sample comprises tens of thousands of clones, around 73% of them detected only once. Roughly 28% of the sample is in the top ten clones.

In regard to this clone: It lacks a known antigen. No base qualities exist here, and no much larger clone lies one base off it.

The germline V gene gives CDR1 as MNHEY and CDR2 as SVGAGI. The cysteine opens and the phenylalanine closes a CDR3 of 14 amino acids. Kept here is only the CDR3 DNA, which spans 42 bases and is read in frame from base 1. Ends trimmed: V by 6 bases, J by 8 bases; bases unmatched to a gene: 10. This receptor was obtained from a woman in her seventies with acute or convalescent COVID-19. The sequenced sample was peripheral blood. The chain was built from TRBV6-5 and TRBJ1-3, with TRBD1 matching 7 junction bases. This receptor carries the CDR3 CASSRLTGQDTIYF. The DNA sequence is as follows: TGTGCCAGCAGCCGATTGACAGGGCAGGACACCATATATTTT.